The clone carrying this T cell receptor (beta chain) was seen only a few times. The antigen is unknown. The data were obtained in a study of T-cell memory formation after mild COVID-19. TCRdb re-called the 5' RACE reads through MiXCR, storing one row per CDR3 protein. The sample records hundreds of thousands of distinct CDR3 sequences, about 18% being singletons. With 2 bases removed from V and 3 bases from J, the gap between germline ends came to 9 bases. CDR3 size: 14 residues. Germline loops: CDR1 MNHEY, CDR2 SVGAGI. Study-wide results and limits: Contracting clones from day 15 to 85 showed balanced CD4/CD8; later expanders favored CD4+. Memory from before infection featured some responding clones, which suggests cross-reactive memory joined.

V is TRBV6-5 and J is TRBJ2-3; D is undetermined. The receptor comes from an adult woman who had mild COVID-19 (a few samples of this study predate the infection). Cell type and time point are not known. Source material: PBMCs or a T cell subset sorted from them (not recorded which). As DNA, the CDR3 is TGTGCCAGCAGTTACGGTCTCGGAACAGATACGCAGTATTTT. Translated, it gives CASSYGLGTDTQYF.